The 14 T cell receptor beta chains below were found in one sample sequenced in a study of PD-1 blockade in classical Hodgkin lymphoma. The time point is: newly diagnosed, previously untreated cHL patient sample. Clones were sequenced by immunoSEQ multiplex PCR, and TCRdb holds only the in-frame ones, with some missing. The sample has some 27,000 clones; roughly 90% are singletons. The sample consisted of peripheral blood mononuclear cells (PBMCs). All receptors derive from a human donor with classical Hodgkin lymphoma.

The chain combines TRBV7-2 with TRBJ2-7; the match to TRBD2 covers 11 bases. Unmatched junction bases numbered 12, after V lost 5 bases and J lost 12 bases. Germline V gene data show CDR1 as SGHTA and CDR2 as FQGNSA. CDR3 length equals 14 residues. In nucleotides, the CDR3 is TGTGCCAGCAGCCGGGGAATAGCGGGAGGGCTGTCGTACTTC. Translated, it gives CASSRGIAGGLSYF.

A single count supports this clone. V gene TRBV10-3 combines with J gene TRBJ2-7, with D possibly being TRBD1 or TRBD2 (6 bases each). With 6 bases removed from V and 0 bases from J, the gap between germline ends came to 15 bases. CDR1 and CDR2 from the germline V gene are ENHRY and SYGVKD. There are 15 residues in the CDR3. The CDR3 sequence is CAIRERGETSYEQYF. In DNA, the CDR3 is TGTGCCATCAGGGAAAGGGGGGAGACCTCCTACGAGCAGTACTTC.

The rearrangement uses TRBV9 and TRBJ2-7, with 13 bases aligning to TRBD2. Germline CDR1 is SGDLS and CDR2 is YYNGEE. The CDR3 totals 14 residues. V was clipped by 6 bases and J by 6 bases; unmatched bases: 6. CDR3 nucleotides: TGTGCCAGCACCACCGGACTAGCGGGAGCCGAGCAGTACTTC. Translating it yields CASTTGLAGAEQYF.

The chain carries TRBV18 and TRBJ2-5, with a possible D match to TRBD2 (6 bases). This CDR3 has 14 amino acids. CDR1 KGHSH and CDR2 LQKENI come from the germline V gene. V lost 4 bases to trimming and J lost 4 bases, with 13 bases between them. The CDR3 nucleotides read TGTGCCAGCTCACAAGCCGGGAGAGGAGAGACCCAGTACTTC. Translating gives CASSQAGRGETQYF.

This rearrangement joins TRBV5-1 to TRBJ2-5; TRBD2 agrees at 10 bases. Germline V lookup: CDR1 SGHRS, CDR2 YFSETQ. This CDR3 contains 14 residues. The trim removed 4 bases at V and 5 bases at J, leaving 5 bases unmatched. The CDR3 sequence is CASSLAGAGETQYF. The DNA for the CDR3 is TGCGCCAGCAGCCTAGCGGGAGCGGGGGAGACCCAGTACTTC.

The chain employs TRBV7-2 and TRBJ2-7; no definite D call. V lost 2 bases and J lost 3, with 2 bases in between. In germline, CDR1 is SGHTA, CDR2 FQGNSA. This CDR3 contains 11 residues. In DNA form, the CDR3 reads TGTGCCAGCAGCTTACTCTACGAGCAGTACTTC. Protein sequence: CASSLLYEQYF.

V gene TRBV19 combines with J gene TRBJ1-5; 7 bases align to TRBD1. V shed 1 base, J shed 6 bases, and the junction held 9 bases outside the gene matches. Looked up from germline, CDR1 is LNHDA and CDR2 is SQIVND (reference sequence). This CDR3 region has 16 residues. The chain's CDR3 is CASSIGGQRAVQPQHF. In nucleotides, the CDR3 is TGTGCCAGTAGTATAGGGGGACAGAGGGCCGTTCAGCCCCAGCATTTT.

The V gene is TRBV4-3, the J gene TRBJ2-1; 9 nucleotides line up with TRBD2. V lost 0 bases and J lost 12; bases outside the gene matches: 15. In germline, CDR1 is LGHNA, CDR2 YSLEER. This CDR3 is 17 amino acids long. DNA of the CDR3: TGCGCCAGCAGCCAAGATTTCCTAGCGGGAAATACAATGAGGCAGTTCTTC. As protein: CASSQDFLAGNTMRQFF.

The rearrangement links TRBV11-2 to TRBJ2-1, with D hard to call. The germline V gene encodes CDR1 SGHAT and CDR2 FQNNGV. The CDR3 length is 14 residues. Trimming took 5 bases from V and 3 from J, leaving 11 bases between them. The CDR3 spells CASSKTGSYNEQFF. DNA for the CDR3: TGTGCCAGCAGCAAGACGGGTAGCTACAATGAGCAGTTCTTC.

The count of this clone is one. The chain has TRBV5-1 and TRBJ2-1; D is uncertain. The CDR3 totals 15 residues. CDR1 is SGHRS, CDR2 YFSETQ, per germline. The V gene lost 0 bases and the J gene lost 0 bases, with 7 bases spanning the gap. The CDR3 nucleotides are TGCGCCAGCAGCTTGGCCCTAGACTCCTACAATGAGCAGTTCTTC. Residues: CASSLALDSYNEQFF.

The gene calls are TRBV5-1 and TRBJ2-1, with TRBD2 matching 8 bases. This CDR3 comprises 15 residues. J lost 0 bases, V lost 1 base, and 0 bases had no gene match. Germline assignment: CDR1 SGHRS and CDR2 YFSETQ. The CDR3 DNA is TGCGCCAGCAGCTTGAGCGGGAGCTCCTACAATGAGCAGTTCTTC. This gives the protein CASSLSGSSYNEQFF.

The chain is built from TRBV28 and TRBJ2-7; either TRBD1 or TRBD2 may fit D (5 bases each). V was cut by 1 base and J by 4 bases, with 17 bases left in between. This CDR3 contains 16 residues. The germline CDR1 and CDR2 sequences are MDHEN and SYDVKM. CDR3 residues: CASSLSAGTPLYEQYF. In nucleotides, the CDR3 is TGTGCCAGCAGTTTATCGGCCGGGACCCCATTATACGAGCAGTACTTC. Full variable domain (outside the CDR3, taken from reference TRBV28 and TRBJ2-7): DVKVTQSSRYLVKRTGEKVFLECVQDMDHENMFWYRQDPGLGLRLIYFSYDVKMKEKGDIPEGYSVSREKKERFSLILESASTNQTSMYLCASSLSAGTPLYEQYFGPGTRLTVT.

This clone showed up just once. The chain couples TRBV6-1 to TRBJ2-3, with unresolved D. Germline V gene sequence: CDR1 MNHNS, CDR2 SASEGT. The V gene lost 0 bases and the J gene lost 3 bases, with 4 bases spanning the gap. CDR3 length equals 13 residues. DNA of the CDR3: TGTGCCAGCAGTGAAGCGGGGACAGATACGCAGTATTTT. This codes for CASSEAGTDTQYF.

This chain connects TRBV28 to TRBJ1-2; D unresolved. Trimming took off 6 bases at V and 5 bases at J, with 16 bases between the two ends. Germline assignment: CDR1 MDHEN and CDR2 SYDVKM. This CDR3 has 14 residues. CDR3 nucleotide sequence: TGTGCCAGCAGCTACCCGAAAGTGGTATATGGCTACACCTTC. Translated, it gives CASSYPKVVYGYTF.